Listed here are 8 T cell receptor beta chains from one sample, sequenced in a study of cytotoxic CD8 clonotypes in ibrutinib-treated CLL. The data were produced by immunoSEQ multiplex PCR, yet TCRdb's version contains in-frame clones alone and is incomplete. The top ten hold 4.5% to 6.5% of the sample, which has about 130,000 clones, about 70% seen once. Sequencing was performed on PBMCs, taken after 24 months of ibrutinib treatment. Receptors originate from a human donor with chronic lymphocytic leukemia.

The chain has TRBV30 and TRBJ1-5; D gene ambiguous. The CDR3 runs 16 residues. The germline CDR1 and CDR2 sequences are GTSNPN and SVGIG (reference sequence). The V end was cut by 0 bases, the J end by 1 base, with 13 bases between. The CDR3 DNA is TGTGCCTGGAGTGTCTCCCGGGGAGGGAGCAATCAGCCCCAGCATTTT. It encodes CAWSVSRGGSNQPQHF.

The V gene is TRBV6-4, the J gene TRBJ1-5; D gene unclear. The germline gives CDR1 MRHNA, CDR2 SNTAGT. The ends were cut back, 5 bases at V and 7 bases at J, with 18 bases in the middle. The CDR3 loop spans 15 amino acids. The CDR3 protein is CASSPNPDGGQPQHF. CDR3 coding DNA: TGTGCCAGCAGTCCCAACCCCGATGGCGGGCAGCCCCAGCATTTT.

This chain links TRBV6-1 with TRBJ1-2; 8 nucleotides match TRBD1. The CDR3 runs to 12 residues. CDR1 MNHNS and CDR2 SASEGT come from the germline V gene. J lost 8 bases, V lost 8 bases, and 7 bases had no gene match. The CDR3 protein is CASRTGKGGYTF. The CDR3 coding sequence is TGTGCCAGCCGGACAGGGAAAGGCGGCTACACCTTC.

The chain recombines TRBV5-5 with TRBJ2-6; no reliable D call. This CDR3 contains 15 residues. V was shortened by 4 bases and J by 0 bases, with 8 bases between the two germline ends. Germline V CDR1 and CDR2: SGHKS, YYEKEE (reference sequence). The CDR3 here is CASSPTPSGANVLTF. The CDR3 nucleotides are TGTGCCAGCAGCCCGACACCCTCTGGGGCCAACGTCCTGACTTTC.

The CDR3 reads CSAPQGGGPYNEQFF. The CDR3 DNA follows: TGCAGCGCACCCCAAGGGGGAGGACCCTACAATGAGCAGTTCTTC. The chain links TRBV29-1 to TRBJ2-1; tentatively, D is TRBD1 or TRBD2 (6 bases each). From germline, CDR1 is SQVTM and CDR2 ANQGSEA. The ends were cut back, 7 bases at V and 2 bases at J, with 18 bases in the middle. The length of the CDR3 is 15 residues.

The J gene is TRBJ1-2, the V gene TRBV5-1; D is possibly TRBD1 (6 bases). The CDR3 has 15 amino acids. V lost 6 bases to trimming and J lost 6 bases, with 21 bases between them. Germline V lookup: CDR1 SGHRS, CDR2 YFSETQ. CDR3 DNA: TGCGCCAGCATTCTCGACCCGGGACGGGGGCATGGCTACACCTTC. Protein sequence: CASILDPGRGHGYTF. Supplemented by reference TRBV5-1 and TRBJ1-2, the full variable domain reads KAGVTQTPRYLIKTRGQQVTLSCSPISGHRSVSWYQQTPGQGLQFLFEYFSETQRNKGNFPGRFSGRQFSNSRSEMNVSTLELGDSALYLCASILDPGRGHGYTFGSGTRLTVV.

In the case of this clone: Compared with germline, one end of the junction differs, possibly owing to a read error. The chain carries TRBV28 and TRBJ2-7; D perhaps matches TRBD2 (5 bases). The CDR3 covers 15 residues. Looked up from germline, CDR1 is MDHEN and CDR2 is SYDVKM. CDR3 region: CATSGPGVEFYEQYF. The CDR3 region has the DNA TGTGCCACCAGTGGGCCCGGGGTTGAGTTCTACGAGCAGTACTTC.

For the CDR3, the DNA is TGTGCCAGCAGCTTCACCGGGACTAGGTCGGATACGCAGTATTTT. Its protein is CASSFTGTRSDTQYF. The V gene is TRBV11-1, the J gene TRBJ2-3; 8 bases fit TRBD2. Trimming at V came to 3 bases and at J to 6 bases, leaving 8 bases not matched to a gene. This CDR3 spans 15 amino acids. CDR1 and CDR2 (germline): SGHAT, FQDESV (reference sequence).